This section outlines one T cell receptor (beta chain) sequence together with its context. Its antigen is unknown. This entry comes from a study of vaccination effects on CD4 cells after COVID-19. Looking at the study overall: Samples were given by two convalescent patients 16 days and one week before vaccination.

Prior to sequencing, the ViraFEST assay stimulated PBMC with viral peptide pools, which expanded the antigen-specific CD4+ T cells. CD4+ T cells were isolated after around 9 days of culture. A PCR test confirmed that the person had SARS-CoV-2 infection between March and December 2020. Peptides at about 10 ug/ml and IL-2 at 10 IU/ml were added to a few million PBMC per well. Sequencing used immunoSEQ multiplex PCR; TCRdb keeps in-frame clones, though not all of them. The sample has 20,000 to 30,000 clones, 69% seen once; the top ten hold roughly 18%. Findings of the study overall: There were few convalescent patients in the study and no early post-infection timepoints.

Germline-derived CDR1 and CDR2 are MDHEN and SYDVKM. The CDR3 has 14 amino acids. V lost 10 bases and J lost 2, with 16 bases in between. V usage is TRBV28 and J usage is TRBJ2-3; D is unclear. The sequencing here drew on CD4+ T cells from PBMCs cultured with SARS-CoV-2 spike peptides, taken before COVID-19 vaccination. The source is a human donor who had a prior SARS-CoV-2 infection. CDR3 bases: TGTGCCACTAGACCATTAGCCCTCACAGATACGCAGTATTTT. Translation: CATRPLALTDTQYF.